Shown below are 18 T cell receptor beta chains from a single sample sequenced in a study of blood T cell repertoires in COVID-19. Here immunoSEQ multiplex PCR was the method, and the copy in TCRdb shows in-frame clones only, minus some. The top ten clones hold less than 2% of a sample with about 140,000 clones, around 90% of them seen once. The sequencing sample was made of peripheral blood. These receptors originate from a woman in her forties or fifties with acute or convalescent COVID-19.

A note on this clone: This specimen includes other DNA sequences encoding the same CDR3. The rearrangement uses TRBV3-1 (or the pseudogene TRBV3-2) and TRBJ1-5; TRBD1 matches 10 bases. Germline CDR1 and CDR2: LGHDT and YNNKEL (reference sequence). With 1 base clipped from V and 2 bases from J, the junction kept 2 bases outside the gene matches. There are 16 residues in the CDR3. Written as DNA, the CDR3 is TGTGCCAGCAGCCAAGCTGGGACAGGGGGCAATCAGCCCCAGCATTTT. It translates to CASSQAGTGGNQPQHF.

The rearrangement joins TRBV24-1 to TRBJ2-3, with D possibly matching TRBD1 (6 bases). In germline, CDR1 is KGHDR, CDR2 SFDVKD. V shed 4 bases and J shed 0 bases, with 13 bases lying between them. The CDR3 is 16 residues long. CDR3 protein: CATSDPRGSSTDTQYF. As DNA, the CDR3 is TGTGCCACCAGTGACCCAAGGGGGTCTAGCACAGATACGCAGTATTTT.

This clone occurred once. The V gene is TRBV5-1, the J gene TRBJ2-5; D is possibly TRBD1 (5 bases). The ends were cut back, 0 bases at V and 2 bases at J, with 14 bases in the middle. The CDR3 loop spans 16 amino acids. CDR1 SGHRS and CDR2 YFSETQ come from the germline V gene. The DNA for the CDR3 is TGCGCCAGCAGCTTGGACCCCGGGCCAGGGCAAGAGACCCAGTACTTC. Residues: CASSLDPGPGQETQYF.

The chain links TRBV5-1 to TRBJ1-2; D unclear. There are 14 residues in the CDR3. The V end was cut by 2 bases, the J end by 4 bases, with 12 bases between. Germline CDR1 is SGHRS and CDR2 is YFSETQ. CDR3 DNA sequence: TGCGCCAGCAGCTTCAACAGATATAGCTATGGCTACACCTTC. As protein: CASSFNRYSYGYTF.

This clone was counted a few times. The V call is TRBV5-1, the J call TRBJ2-7; D is unresolved. CDR3 length: 14 amino acids. Germline lookup yields CDR1 SGHRS and CDR2 YFSETQ. V lost 4 bases to trimming and J lost 3 bases, with 14 bases between them. CDR3 residues: CASSPVTKFYEQYF. In DNA, the CDR3 is TGCGCCAGCAGCCCAGTCACTAAGTTCTACGAGCAGTACTTC.

The gene calls are TRBV19 and TRBJ1-2, with TRBD1 matching 7 bases. V lost 6 bases, J lost 7 bases, and 5 bases stayed unmatched. The CDR3 runs to 12 residues. From germline, CDR1 is LNHDA and CDR2 SQIVND (reference sequence). CDR3 protein: CASRTGQSGYTF. CDR3 nucleotide sequence: TGTGCCAGTAGGACAGGGCAGAGTGGCTACACCTTC.

The rearrangement links TRBV11-2 to TRBJ2-1; D is unresolved. V was shortened by 5 bases and J by 6 bases, with 14 bases between the two germline ends. Germline CDR1 reads SGHAT; CDR2 reads FQNNGV. The CDR3 is 14 residues long. The CDR3 nucleotides read TGTGCCAGCAGCCCAGGCTTTGGTTTCAATGAGCAGTTCTTC. It encodes CASSPGFGFNEQFF.

V and J are TRBV5-8 and TRBJ2-3; D is perhaps TRBD2 (6 bases). With 4 bases removed from V and 0 bases from J, the gap between germline ends came to 12 bases. The CDR3 consists of 15 residues. CDR1 and CDR2 from the germline V gene are SGHTS and YDEGEE. The CDR3 DNA reads as TGTGCCAGCAGCGGCGGGAAGCTTAGCACAGATACGCAGTATTTT. Protein sequence: CASSGGKLSTDTQYF. The variable domain in full, with the rest retrieved from reference TRBV5-8 and TRBJ2-3, is EAGVTQSPTHLIKTRGQQATLRCSPISGHTSVYWYQQALGLGLQFLLWYDEGEERNRGNFPPRFSGRQFPNYSSELNVNALELEDSALYLCASSGGKLSTDTQYFGPGTRLTVL.

V is TRBV5-1 and J is TRBJ2-1, with unresolved D. Germline CDR1 reads SGHRS; CDR2 reads YFSETQ. Trimming took off 0 bases at V and 5 bases at J, with 12 bases between the two ends. The CDR3 runs to 15 residues. The CDR3 bases are TGCGCCAGCAGCTTGGAAGCTCTACCGCACAATGAGCAGTTCTTC. Its protein product is CASSLEALPHNEQFF.

This clone was found a few times. The chain is built from TRBV6-2 or TRBV6-3 and TRBJ2-7; 7 bases agree with TRBD2. CDR3 length: 14 residues. The V gene's germline CDR1 is MNHEY and CDR2 SVGEGT. Germline trimming cut 2 bases from V and 5 bases from J; bases unmatched to any gene: 6. The CDR3 spells CASSYLTSIDEQYF. DNA of the CDR3: TGTGCCAGCAGTTACCTGACTAGCATCGACGAGCAGTACTTC.

V gene TRBV7-9 combines with J gene TRBJ1-1; D is unclear. This CDR3 contains 11 residues. Per the germline V gene, CDR1 is SEHNR and CDR2 is FQNEAQ (reference sequence). V was shortened by 5 bases and J by 5 bases, with 6 bases between the two germline ends. This chain's CDR3 is CASSPETEAFF. The CDR3 nucleotides read TGTGCCAGCAGCCCCGAGACTGAAGCTTTCTTT.

Written as DNA, the CDR3 is TGTGCCAGCAGCCCCAAAGGCCTAGCGGGGGGGCACACAGATACGCAGTATTTT. Protein sequence: CASSPKGLAGGHTDTQYF. V is TRBV9 and J is TRBJ2-3; 12 bases line up with TRBD2. CDR1 is SGDLS and CDR2 is YYNGEE in the germline V gene. After removal of 4 bases from V and 2 bases from J, the junction contained 11 bases not matched to a gene. This CDR3 contains 18 residues. Using reference TRBV9 and TRBJ2-3 for the parts outside the CDR3, the full variable domain is DSGVTQTPKHLITATGQRVTLRCSPRSGDLSVYWYQQSLDQGLQFLIQYYNGEERAKGNILERFSAQQFPDLHSELNLSSLELGDSALYFCASSPKGLAGGHTDTQYFGPGTRLTVL.

The chain couples TRBV3-1 (or the pseudogene TRBV3-2) to TRBJ2-3; D remains ambiguous. Germline V gene sequence: CDR1 LGHDT, CDR2 YNNKEL (reference sequence). Trimming took off 1 base at V and 0 bases at J, with 11 bases between the two ends. This CDR3 is built from 16 residues. DNA of the CDR3: TGTGCCAGCAGCCAAGCAGCGATAACTAGCACAGATACGCAGTATTTT. Translating it yields CASSQAAITSTDTQYF.

The chain couples TRBV7-9 to TRBJ1-1; D remains ambiguous. Germline CDR1 and CDR2: SEHNR and FQNEAQ (reference sequence). This CDR3 is 13 amino acids long. V was clipped by 5 bases and J by 0 bases, with 7 bases between them. The CDR3 region has the DNA TGTGCCAGCAGCCAAAACTTGAACACTGAAGCTTTCTTT. It encodes CASSQNLNTEAFF.

The chain employs TRBV27 and TRBJ1-1; D is unclear. The V and J ends lost 6 bases and 2 bases respectively, with 13 bases between them. CDR3 length equals 14 residues. The V gene's germline CDR1 is MNHEY and CDR2 SMNVEV (reference sequence). CDR3 coding DNA: TGTGCCAGCAGCCCGTGGGAGGATAACACTGAAGCTTTCTTT. Translating gives CASSPWEDNTEAFF.

The rearrangement uses TRBV12-3 or TRBV12-4 and TRBJ2-7; D may be TRBD1 (5 bases). This CDR3 is built from 12 residues. V was pared by 6 bases and J by 4 bases, with 10 bases between. CDR3 DNA sequence: TGTGCCAGCAGGAAAGACAGATACGAGCAGTACTTC. This codes for CASRKDRYEQYF.

This chain connects TRBV5-1 to TRBJ1-2; 8 bases are a match to TRBD1. CDR1 and CDR2 from the germline V gene are SGHRS and YFSETQ. The trim removed 4 bases at V and 6 bases at J, leaving 8 bases unmatched. This CDR3 is 14 amino acids long. CDR3 DNA: TGCGCCAGCAGCCCCAGGGGGCGCGATAATGGCTACACCTTC. Its protein product is CASSPRGRDNGYTF.

The chain uses TRBV6-6 and TRBJ2-1, with TRBD2 matching over 12 bases. Germline loops: CDR1 MNHNY, CDR2 SVGAGI (reference sequence). The length of the CDR3 is 16 residues. With 2 bases clipped from V and 4 bases from J, the junction kept 3 bases outside the gene matches. This chain's CDR3 is CASSYPGLAGYNEQFF. CDR3 coding DNA: TGTGCCAGCAGTTACCCCGGACTAGCGGGGTACAATGAGCAGTTCTTC.